This entry lists 4 T cell receptor delta chains sequenced from one sample in a study of γδ T cells in repeated Plasmodium falciparum infection. TCRdb called clones from the multiplex PCR reads again using CATT. Of approximately 93,000 delta-chain clones listed, 0.95% to 1% were seen once; the top ten hold roughly 9.9%. Gammadelta T cells were flow-sorted from PBMC into Vgamma9/Vdelta2+ and Vdelta2-negative populations for bulk analysis. Material for sequencing was gamma-delta T cells from blood. These receptors originate from a pool of human donors (malaria-infected and uninfected, not separated).

In this sample, this clone turned up a few times. The protein TCRdb lists belongs to a much larger clone and differs from this DNA's translation at residue 15, which points to a read error; the protein shown is made from the DNA. TRDV1 is the V gene, and the J gene was not called; the DNA was not compared with TRDD3, the D call given in the table. In germline, CDR1 is TSWWSYY, CDR2 QGS. This CDR3 is built from 17 residues. In DNA form, the CDR3 reads TGTGCTCTTGGGGAACTTCCTACCTGTACTGGGATCGATAAACCCATCTTT. This encodes CALGELPTCTGIDKPIF.

In its sample, this clone was seen a few times. A far larger clone is off by one base, so a read error is likely. This specimen includes other DNA sequences encoding the same CDR3. The J gene is TRDJ1, the V gene TRDV2; D unresolved. The J gene is absent in TCRdb and was assigned here via DNA matching to germline. Per germline, CDR1 GEAIGNYY and CDR2 EKD. This CDR3 comprises 17 residues. The CDR3: CACDTVNRESTTDKLIF. In nucleotides, the CDR3 is TGTGCCTGCGACACCGTTAACCGGGAGTCCACAACCGATAAACTCATCTTT.

As to this clone: This DNA translates differently at residue 9 from the TCRdb protein, which is that of a much larger clone; a read error is likely, and the protein shown is the DNA's own translation. The V and J genes are TRDV2 and TRDJ1; 8 bases are shared with TRDD2. Because TCRdb records no J gene, it was assigned here through a match of the DNA to germline. The V gene end was trimmed by 3 bases and the J gene end by 0 bases; junction bases not matched to a gene: 17. Germline CDR1 is GEAIGNYY and CDR2 is EKD. CDR3 size: 19 residues. Here the CDR3 DNA reads TGTGCCTGTGACCCGCGCTTCCTACGCGGGGTTCCGTACACCGATAAACTCATCTTT. Translated: CACDPRFLRGVPYTDKLIF.

This chain joins TRDV2 and TRDJ1; 13 bases agree with TRDD3. The J gene is not listed in TCRdb, so it was assigned here from a DNA match to germline. This CDR3 is built from 27 residues. The germline CDR1 and CDR2 sequences are GEAIGNYY and EKD. V was pared by 0 bases and J by 0 bases, with 33 bases of the junction left unmatched. The CDR3, as DNA: TGTGCCTGTGACACCGGCGGAGGGTCCTACGGGCATACTGGGGGATACGCGCGCCGACTGTACACCGATAAACTCATCTTT. It codes for CACDTGGGSYGHTGGYARRLYTDKLIF.